The T cell receptor (beta chain) under discussion was sequenced for a study of T cells in localized non-small cell lung cancer. Findings and caveats of the study: Heterogeneity stays possible, as sequencing covered only one tumor region. The greatest T cell clonality was found in uninvolved adjacent lung (higher than in tumor).

Sequencing used immunoSEQ multiplex PCR; TCRdb keeps in-frame clones, though not all of them. The repertoire has 78,000 or so clones, around four fifths of them found once; the top ten carry approximately 3%. Germline V lookup: CDR1 MNHNS, CDR2 SASEGT. The CDR3 sequence is 12 residues long. The V and J ends lost 7 bases and 0 bases respectively, with 5 bases between them. This clone was detected only a few times. Antigen unknown. This sequence joins TRBV6-1 and TRBJ2-3; D uncertain. Source: peripheral blood, taken before any cancer treatment. The sequence was obtained from a man aged 40 to 75 with stage I lung adenocarcinoma. For the CDR3, the DNA is TGTGCCAGCAAACGTAGCACAGATACGCAGTATTTT. Translating gives CASKRSTDTQYF.